This TCR beta chain was obtained from a study of T cell responses to AZD1222 COVID-19 vaccine. Assay: immunoSEQ multiplex PCR; the TCRdb copy retains only in-frame clones and omits some. The top ten clones hold 1.5% to 2% of a sample with 130,000 to 150,000 clones, 80% to 90% of them seen once. Germline V gene data show CDR1 as GTSNPN and CDR2 as SVGIG (reference sequence). CDR3 length: 13 residues. The germline V and J ends were trimmed by 2 bases and 1 base, with 8 bases remaining between them. The clonotype was recovered from an adult in good health. The specimen was peripheral blood, collected on day 0 of AZD1222 vaccination. The chain uses TRBV30 and TRBJ1-1; the D is unclear. CDR3 sequence reads: CAWSPPENTEAFF. The CDR3 region has the DNA TGTGCCTGGAGTCCCCCGGAGAACACTGAAGCTTTCTTT.